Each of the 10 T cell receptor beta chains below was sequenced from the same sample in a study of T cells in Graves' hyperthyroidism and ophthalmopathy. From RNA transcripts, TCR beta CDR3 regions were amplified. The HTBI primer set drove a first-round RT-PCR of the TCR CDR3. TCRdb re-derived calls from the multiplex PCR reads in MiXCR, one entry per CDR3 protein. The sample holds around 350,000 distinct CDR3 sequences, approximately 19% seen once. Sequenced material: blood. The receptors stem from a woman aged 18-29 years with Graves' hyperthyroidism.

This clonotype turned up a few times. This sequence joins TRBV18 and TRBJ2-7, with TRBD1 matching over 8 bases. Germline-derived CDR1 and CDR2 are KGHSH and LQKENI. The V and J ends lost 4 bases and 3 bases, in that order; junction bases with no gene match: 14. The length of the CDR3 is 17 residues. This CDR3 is CASSLAVPQQGGYEQYF. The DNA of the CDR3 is TGTGCCAGCTCACTAGCGGTCCCCCAACAGGGGGGCTACGAGCAGTACTTC.

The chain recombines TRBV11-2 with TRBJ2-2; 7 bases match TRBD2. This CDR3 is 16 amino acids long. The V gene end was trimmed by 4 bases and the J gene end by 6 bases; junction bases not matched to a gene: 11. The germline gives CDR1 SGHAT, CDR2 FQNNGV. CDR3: CASSSPRPRGAGELFF. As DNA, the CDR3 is TGTGCCAGCAGCTCACCCCGGCCTCGGGGGGCCGGGGAGCTGTTTTTT.

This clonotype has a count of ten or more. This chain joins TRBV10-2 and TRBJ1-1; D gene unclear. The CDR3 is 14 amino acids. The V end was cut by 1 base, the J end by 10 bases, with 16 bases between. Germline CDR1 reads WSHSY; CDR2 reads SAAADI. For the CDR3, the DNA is TGCGCCAGCAGTGAGTATACGACTCGCGTTTTAGCTTTCTTT. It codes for CASSEYTTRVLAFF.

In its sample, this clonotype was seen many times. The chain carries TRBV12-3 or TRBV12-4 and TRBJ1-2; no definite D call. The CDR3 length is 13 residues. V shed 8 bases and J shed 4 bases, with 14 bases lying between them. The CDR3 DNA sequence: TGTGCCAGCCGAACAACAGCCTTCTATGGCTACACCTTC. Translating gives CASRTTAFYGYTF.

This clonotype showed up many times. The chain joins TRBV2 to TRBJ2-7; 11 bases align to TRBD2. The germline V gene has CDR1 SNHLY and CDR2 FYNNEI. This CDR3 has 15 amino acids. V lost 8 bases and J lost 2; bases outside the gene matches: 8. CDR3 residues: CASYGVAGGTYEQYF. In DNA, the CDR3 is TGTGCCAGCTATGGGGTAGCGGGGGGGACCTACGAGCAGTACTTC. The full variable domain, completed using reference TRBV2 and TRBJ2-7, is EPEVTQTPSHQVTQMGQEVILRCVPISNHLYFYWYRQILGQKVEFLVSFYNNEISEKSEIFDDQFSVERPDGSNFTLKIRSTKLEDSAMYFCASYGVAGGTYEQYFGPGTRLTVT.

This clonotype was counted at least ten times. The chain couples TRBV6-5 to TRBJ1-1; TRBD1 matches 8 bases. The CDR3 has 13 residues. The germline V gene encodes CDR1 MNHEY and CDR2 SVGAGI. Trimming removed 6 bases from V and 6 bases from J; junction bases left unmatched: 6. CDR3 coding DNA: TGTGCCAGCAGGCCGGGACAGGCTTCTGAAGCTTTCTTT. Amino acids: CASRPGQASEAFF.

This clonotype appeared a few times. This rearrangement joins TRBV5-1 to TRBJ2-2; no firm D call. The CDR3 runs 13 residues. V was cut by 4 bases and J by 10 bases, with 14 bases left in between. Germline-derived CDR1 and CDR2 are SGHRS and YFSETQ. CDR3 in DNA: TGCGCCAGCAGCCAATTATCACAGAAGGAGCTGTTTTTT. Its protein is CASSQLSQKELFF.

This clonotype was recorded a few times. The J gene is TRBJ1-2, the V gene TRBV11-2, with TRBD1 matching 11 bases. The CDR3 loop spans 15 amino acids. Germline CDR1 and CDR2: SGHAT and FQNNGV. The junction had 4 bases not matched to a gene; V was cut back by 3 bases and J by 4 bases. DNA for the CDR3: TGTGCCAGCAGCTTGAGGACAGGGGGCCTCTATGGCTACACCTTC. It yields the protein CASSLRTGGLYGYTF.

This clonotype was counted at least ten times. CDR3 sequence (DNA): TGTGCCAGCAGTTACTCCGCGGGGACAGGTTCACCCCTCCACTTT. Its translation is CASSYSAGTGSPLHF. V and J are TRBV6-5 and TRBJ1-6; 8 positions agree with TRBD1. The germline V gene encodes CDR1 MNHEY and CDR2 SVGAGI. CDR3 length equals 15 residues. V was clipped by 0 bases and J by 9 bases; unmatched bases: 4.

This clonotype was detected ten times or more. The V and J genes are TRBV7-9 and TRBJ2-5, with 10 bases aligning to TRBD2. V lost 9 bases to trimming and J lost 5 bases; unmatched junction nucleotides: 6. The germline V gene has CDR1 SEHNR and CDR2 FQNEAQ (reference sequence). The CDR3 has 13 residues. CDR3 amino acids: CASQAGGPETQYF. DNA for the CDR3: TGTGCCAGTCAAGCGGGGGGGCCGGAGACCCAGTACTTC.